The present TCR beta chain was sequenced within a study of blood T cell repertoires in COVID-19. From germline, CDR1 is SGHKS and CDR2 YYEKEE (reference sequence). The CDR3 extends over 16 amino acids. Per the authors' pipeline: Reference gene primers were amplified, and this amplification served to estimate nucleated cell counts. The repertoire was sequenced with immunoSEQ multiplex PCR; TCRdb's copy has only in-frame clones and lacks some. V, J and clone size were drawn from that table, and D and trimming were deduced from the DNA. Found here are a few hundred thousand clones, 80% to 95% of them singletons; the top ten hold 0.86%. With regard to this clone: An end of the junction does not agree with germline; a read error may underlie this.

This sequence was found in a woman in her thirties or forties who had been exposed to COVID-19. The V call is TRBV5-5, the J call TRBJ1-1; TRBD1 matches 12 bases. The sample comprised PBMCs or T cells enriched from blood (not recorded which). The CDR3 DNA sequence: TGTGCCAGCAGCCGGGACAGGGGGCGCCTGAAAACTGAAGCTTTCTTT. Amino acid sequence: CASSRDRGRLKTEAFF.